The sequence of this T cell receptor beta chain was determined in a study of blood T cell repertoires in COVID-19. Overall study context: From the United States, Italy and Spain came samples of acute and convalescent COVID-19. The cDNA or gDNA used as material had been derived from T cells, B-cell-depleted T cells, or PBMCs.

CDR3 length: 16 residues. Germline V gene data show CDR1 as SGHRS and CDR2 as YFSETQ. Trimming cost V 0 bases and J 0 bases, with 10 bases left between them. Clones were sequenced by immunoSEQ multiplex PCR, and TCRdb holds only the in-frame ones, with some missing. Altogether about 170,000 clones are present, 75% to 90% being singletons, with the ten largest covering about 10%. The J gene is TRBJ2-1, the V gene TRBV5-1; D unresolved. This receptor was taken from a woman at least 80 years old with active or convalescent COVID-19. The sample comprised peripheral blood. CDR3 in amino acids: CASSLAGASSYNEQFF. CDR3 bases: TGCGCCAGCAGCTTGGCAGGTGCCAGCTCCTACAATGAGCAGTTCTTC.